The clone carrying this TCR beta chain was counted between two and nine times. Its antigen is currently unknown. This entry is derived from a study of identical twins. V was pared by 1 base and J by 2 bases, with 19 bases between. Germline lookup yields CDR1 MNHEY and CDR2 SMNVEV (reference sequence). The CDR3 consists of 18 residues. Regarding the study as a whole: Memory repertoires showed no such pattern, whereas abundant cord blood beta clonotypes carried fewer insertions. Models underestimated how often monozygotic twins shared out-of-frame TCR alpha. Invariant cells of the MAIT and iNKT types might have partly distorted the zero-insertion analyses.

TCRdb passed the 5' RACE reads through MiXCR, listing each CDR3 protein once. The sample shows roughly 1,500,000 distinct CDR3 sequences, less than 35% of them seen only once. This sequence was found in a newborn girl in good health. The gene calls are TRBV27 and TRBJ2-3; D not resolved. Material: cord blood. In DNA, the CDR3 is TGTGCCAGCAGTTTATATGGGGATACCCCGCCCCTCACAGATACGCAGTATTTT. Protein: CASSLYGDTPPLTDTQYF.